A single sample is the source of the 24 T cell receptor beta chains below, sequenced in a study of T cell responses to AZD1222 COVID-19 vaccine. Sequenced by immunoSEQ multiplex PCR; TCRdb stores in-frame clones only, minus some. The table lists about 110,000 clones, around nine tenths of them singletons, with under 20% in the top ten. This material consisted of peripheral blood, taken on day 0 of AZD1222 vaccination. The receptors shown here come from an adult in good health.

The chain combines TRBV12-2 with TRBJ1-1. TRBV12-2 is termed a pseudogene. This CDR3 region has 14 residues. CDR3 nucleotides: TGTGCAAGTCGCTTAGCGAGGGGCGACACTGAAGCTTTCTTT. This gives the protein CASRLARGDTEAFF.

The chain combines TRBV11-2 with TRBJ1-2; D unresolved. The CDR3 is made up of 13 amino acids. The V gene lost 8 bases and the J gene lost 4 bases, with 14 bases spanning the gap. Germline V gene sequence: CDR1 SGHAT, CDR2 FQNNGV. The CDR3 DNA reads as TGTGCCAGCGGCGAGCGGGGTGGCTATGGCTACACCTTC. Translating it yields CASGERGGYGYTF.

Remarks on this clone: The junction differs from germline at one of its ends, possibly a read error. V gene TRBV6-4 combines with J gene TRBJ1-2; D gene uncertain. CDR3 size: 12 residues. Germline-derived CDR1 and CDR2 are MRHNA and SNTAGT. In DNA, the CDR3 is TGTGCCACCAGTTCGGGAGGCTATGGCTACACCTTC. Amino acid sequence: CATSSGGYGYTF.

This chain links TRBV25-1 with TRBJ2-7; 8 bases align to TRBD1. The germline V gene has CDR1 MGHDK and CDR2 SYGVNS. This CDR3 contains 16 residues. V dropped 3 bases and J dropped 4; count of bases not matched to a gene: 11. For the CDR3, the DNA is TGTGCCAGCAGTGACCGAGCCGGGACAGGATATTACGAGCAGTACTTC. This codes for CASSDRAGTGYYEQYF.

The chain joins TRBV4-1 to TRBJ1-2; D is possibly TRBD1 (5 bases). There are 15 residues in the CDR3. V was shortened by 1 base and J by 7 bases, with 16 bases between the two germline ends. Germline V CDR1 and CDR2: MGHRA, YSYEKL. DNA for the CDR3: TGCGCCAGCAGCCAAGCCCGGACAAGTGTTGGTGGCTACACCTTC. It translates to CASSQARTSVGGYTF.

The chain is built from TRBV27 and TRBJ2-4; D perhaps matches TRBD2 (7 bases). The V end was cut by 7 bases, the J end by 0 bases, with 25 bases between. This CDR3 has 19 residues. Germline values: CDR1 MNHEY, CDR2 SMNVEV (reference sequence). The CDR3, as DNA: TGTGCCAGCACCCCGCTCGGGGGGCAAGACCTCCTAGCCAAAAACATTCAGTACTTC. It yields the protein CASTPLGGQDLLAKNIQYF.

The V and J genes are TRBV29-1 and TRBJ2-7, with D tentatively TRBD1 or TRBD2 (5 bases each). Germline-derived CDR1 and CDR2 are SQVTM and ANQGSEA. The CDR3 length is 15 residues. V gave up 4 bases and J gave up 0 bases, with 16 bases separating them. The CDR3 protein is CSVGRGQGRSYEQYF. The CDR3 coding sequence is TGCAGCGTTGGGCGCGGGCAGGGACGCTCCTACGAGCAGTACTTC.

The chain employs TRBV7-6 and TRBJ1-5; perhaps TRBD1 as D (5 bases). V lost 1 base and J 8 bases, leaving 18 bases between the germline ends. The CDR3 runs to 16 residues. CDR1 is SGHVS and CDR2 is FNYEAQ in the germline V gene. The chain's CDR3 is CASSLGVGMGREPQHF. CDR3 sequence (DNA): TGTGCCAGCAGCTTAGGCGTCGGAATGGGGCGGGAGCCCCAGCATTTT.

The chain couples TRBV27 to TRBJ1-3; perhaps TRBD1 as D (5 bases). Germline assignment: CDR1 MNHEY and CDR2 SMNVEV (reference sequence). The CDR3 has 17 amino acids. Trimming shortened V by 6 bases and J by 0 bases, and 18 bases separated the two germline ends. The CDR3 here is CASSPLYRDLSGNTIYF. CDR3 nucleotides: TGTGCCAGCAGCCCACTGTACCGGGACCTCTCTGGAAACACCATATATTTT.

CDR3 amino acids: CASSRGDRGQETQYF. As DNA, the CDR3 is TGTGCCAGCAGCCGGGGGGACAGGGGCCAAGAGACCCAGTACTTC. J is TRBJ2-5 and V is TRBV5-4; 10 bases are a match to TRBD1. Unmatched junction bases numbered 4, after V lost 4 bases and J lost 1 base. Germline CDR1 and CDR2: SGHNT and YYREEE (reference sequence). The CDR3 runs to 15 residues. Full variable domain (outside the CDR3, taken from reference TRBV5-4 and TRBJ2-5): ETGVTQSPTHLIKTRGQQVTLRCSSQSGHNTVSWYQQALGQGPQFIFQYYREEENGRGNFPPRFSGLQFPNYSSELNVNALELDDSALYLCASSRGDRGQETQYFGPGTRLLVL.

This clone was recorded only once. The chain combines TRBV11-2 with TRBJ1-1, with D possibly TRBD1 on 5 matching bases. Germline CDR1 SGHAT, CDR2 FQNNGV. The V end lost 2 bases, the J end lost 5 bases, and 12 bases lay between the germline ends. The CDR3 length is 14 residues. The CDR3 DNA is TGTGCCAGCAGCTTACATGGGGGAGTAACTGAAGCTTTCTTT. Its protein product is CASSLHGGVTEAFF.

The chain uses TRBV6-1 and TRBJ2-3; D gene unclear. The length of the CDR3 is 14 residues. Germline V gives CDR1 MNHNS, CDR2 SASEGT. Trimming took off 1 base at V and 0 bases at J, with 5 bases between the two ends. CDR3: CASSEDSSTDTQYF. The CDR3 nucleotides read TGTGCCAGCAGTGAAGACAGCAGCACAGATACGCAGTATTTT.

The table lists this clone with a count of one. The chain links TRBV7-9 to TRBJ2-5; 7 positions agree with TRBD1. CDR3 length: 15 residues. The J segment lost 4 bases and the V segment lost 3 bases, leaving 8 bases of the junction unmatched. Germline V CDR1 and CDR2: SEHNR, FQNEAQ (reference sequence). The CDR3 region is CASSFEQGFGETQYF. CDR3 DNA: TGTGCCAGCAGCTTTGAACAGGGGTTTGGAGAGACCCAGTACTTC.

This clone has a single count. The genes are TRBV24-1 and TRBJ2-5; D call uncertain. CDR1 is KGHDR, CDR2 SFDVKD, per germline. Trimming took 0 bases from V and 5 from J, leaving 15 bases between them. This CDR3 is 16 amino acids long. CDR3 loop: CATSDLRGPMGETQYF. Here the CDR3 DNA reads TGTGCCACCAGTGATTTGCGAGGCCCCATGGGGGAGACCCAGTACTTC.

The chain carries TRBV14 and TRBJ1-2, with a possible D match to TRBD1 (5 bases). Germline CDR1 reads SGHDN; CDR2 reads FVKESK. Trimming took off 6 bases at V and 6 bases at J, with 14 bases between the two ends. There are 13 residues in the CDR3. The CDR3 DNA follows: TGTGCCAGCAGGAACTCAGCAGGGCATGGCTACACCTTC. Its protein is CASRNSAGHGYTF.

The chain recombines TRBV9 with TRBJ1-4; D gene unclear. The V end lost 0 bases, the J end lost 3 bases, and 3 bases lay between the germline ends. Germline V lookup: CDR1 SGDLS, CDR2 YYNGEE. The CDR3 runs 13 residues. CDR3 DNA: TGTGCCAGCAGCGTAGACCCTAATGAAAAACTGTTTTTT. This sequence encodes CASSVDPNEKLFF.

This rearrangement joins TRBV28 to TRBJ1-2; 7 bases line up with TRBD1. V was clipped by 0 bases and J by 6 bases; unmatched bases: 7. The length of the CDR3 is 15 residues. Looked up from germline, CDR1 is MDHEN and CDR2 is SYDVKM. CDR3 amino acids: CASSLWGQLKDGYTF. CDR3 DNA: TGTGCCAGCAGTTTATGGGGACAGTTGAAAGATGGCTACACCTTC.

The rearrangement links TRBV5-1 to TRBJ1-3; possibly TRBD1 for D (6 bases). This CDR3 spans 15 amino acids. From germline, CDR1 is SGHRS and CDR2 YFSETQ. The V end lost 0 bases, the J end lost 9 bases, and 16 bases lay between the germline ends. CDR3 in DNA: TGCGCCAGCAGCTTGGCCGGAGGGCAGGGGTCCACCATATATTTT. Translating it yields CASSLAGGQGSTIYF.

This chain joins TRBV6-5 and TRBJ2-2; D possibly matches TRBD1 or TRBD2 (6 bases each). V was pared by 2 bases and J by 4 bases, with 11 bases between. CDR3 length: 15 amino acids. CDR1 is MNHEY, CDR2 SVGAGI, per germline. CDR3 DNA sequence: TGTGCCAGCAGTTACAGGGGGGCGTCCACCGGGGAGCTGTTTTTT. It is translated as CASSYRGASTGELFF.

This rearrangement joins TRBV5-1 to TRBJ1-2; 8 bases align to TRBD1. Germline V CDR1 and CDR2: SGHRS, YFSETQ. The V gene end was trimmed by 4 bases and the J gene end by 8 bases; junction bases not matched to a gene: 7. The CDR3 has 13 residues. The CDR3, as DNA: TGCGCCAGCAGCCCTCAGGGGGCCTGGGGCTACACCTTC. Protein product: CASSPQGAWGYTF.

The rearrangement links TRBV11-2 to TRBJ1-2; a possible D gene is TRBD1 (5 bases). CDR1 and CDR2 from the germline V gene are SGHAT and FQNNGV. This CDR3 region has 13 residues. V was trimmed by 6 bases and J by 4 bases, leaving 12 bases between them. The CDR3: CASSQTGTYGYTF. The CDR3 DNA reads TGTGCCAGCAGTCAGACGGGGACCTATGGCTACACCTTC.

The chain is built from TRBV28 and TRBJ2-7; 7 nucleotides agree with TRBD1. Germline V gene lookup returns CDR1 MDHEN and CDR2 SYDVKM. The CDR3 has 16 residues. V lost 4 bases and J lost 0; bases outside the gene matches: 9. The chain's CDR3 is CASSSEVRTGSYEQYF. The CDR3 DNA is TGTGCCAGCAGTTCCGAGGTACGGACAGGCTCCTACGAGCAGTACTTC.

This sequence joins TRBV7-3 and TRBJ2-3, with TRBD2 matching 8 bases. This CDR3 is built from 17 residues. Per germline, CDR1 SGHTA and CDR2 FQGTGA. Germline trimming cut 4 bases from V and 3 bases from J; bases unmatched to any gene: 12. Written as DNA, the CDR3 is TGTGCCAGCAGCTCAGGCCCAAGCGGGGGTACTACAGATACGCAGTATTTT. It translates to CASSSGPSGGTTDTQYF.

The rearrangement joins TRBV28 to TRBJ1-3; 8 nucleotides match TRBD1. This CDR3 is built from 14 residues. Unmatched junction bases numbered 2, after V lost 4 bases and J lost 3 bases. Germline V gives CDR1 MDHEN, CDR2 SYDVKM. DNA of the CDR3: TGTGCCAGCAGTTACAGGGGGGGTGGAAACACCATATATTTT. This codes for CASSYRGGGNTIYF.